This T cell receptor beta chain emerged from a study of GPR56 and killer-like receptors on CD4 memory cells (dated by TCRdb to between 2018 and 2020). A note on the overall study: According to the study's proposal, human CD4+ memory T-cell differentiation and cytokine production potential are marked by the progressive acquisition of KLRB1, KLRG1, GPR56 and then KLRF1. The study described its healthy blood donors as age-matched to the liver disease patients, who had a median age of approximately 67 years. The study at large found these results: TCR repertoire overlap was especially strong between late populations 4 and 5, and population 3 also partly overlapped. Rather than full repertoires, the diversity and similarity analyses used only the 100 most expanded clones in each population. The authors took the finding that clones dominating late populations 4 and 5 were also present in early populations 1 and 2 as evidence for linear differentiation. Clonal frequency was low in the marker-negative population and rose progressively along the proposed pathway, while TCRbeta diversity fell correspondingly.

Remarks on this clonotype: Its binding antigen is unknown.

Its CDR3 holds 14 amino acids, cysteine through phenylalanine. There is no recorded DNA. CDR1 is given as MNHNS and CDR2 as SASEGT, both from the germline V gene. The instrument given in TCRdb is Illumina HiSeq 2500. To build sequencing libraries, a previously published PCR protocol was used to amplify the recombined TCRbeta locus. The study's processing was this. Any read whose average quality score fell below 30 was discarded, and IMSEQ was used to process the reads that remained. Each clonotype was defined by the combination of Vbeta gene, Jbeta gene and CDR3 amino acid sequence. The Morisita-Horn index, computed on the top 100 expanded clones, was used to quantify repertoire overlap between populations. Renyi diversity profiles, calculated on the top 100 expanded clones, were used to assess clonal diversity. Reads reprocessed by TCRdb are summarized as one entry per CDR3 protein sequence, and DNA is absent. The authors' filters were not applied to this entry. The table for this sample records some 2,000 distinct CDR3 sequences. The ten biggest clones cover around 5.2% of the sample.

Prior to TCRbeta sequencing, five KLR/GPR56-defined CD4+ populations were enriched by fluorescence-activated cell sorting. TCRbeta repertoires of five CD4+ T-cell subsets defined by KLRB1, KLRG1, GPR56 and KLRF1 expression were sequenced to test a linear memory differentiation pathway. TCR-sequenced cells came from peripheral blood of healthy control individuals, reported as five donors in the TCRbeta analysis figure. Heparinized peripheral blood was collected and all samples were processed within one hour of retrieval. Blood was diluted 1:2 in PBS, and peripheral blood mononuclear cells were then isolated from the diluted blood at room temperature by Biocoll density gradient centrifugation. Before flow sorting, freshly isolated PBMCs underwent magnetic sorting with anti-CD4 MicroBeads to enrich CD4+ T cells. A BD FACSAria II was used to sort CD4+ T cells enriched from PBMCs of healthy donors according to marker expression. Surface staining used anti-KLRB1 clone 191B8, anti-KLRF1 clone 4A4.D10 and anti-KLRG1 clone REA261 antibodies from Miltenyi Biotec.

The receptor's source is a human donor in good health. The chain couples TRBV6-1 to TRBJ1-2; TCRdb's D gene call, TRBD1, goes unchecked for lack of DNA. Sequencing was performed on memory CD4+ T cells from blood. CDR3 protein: CASRGDSSSYGYTF.